This TCR beta chain came from a study of cytomegalovirus exposure and HLA in healthy donors. Whole-study results and caveats: Associated with cytomegalovirus, according to the listing, were 150 to 200 TCR beta chains.

The germline V gene encodes CDR1 SGHTA and CDR2 FQGNSA. CDR3 size: 15 residues. The PCR made use of 60 Vbeta and 13 Jbeta primers. Clones were read by immunoSEQ multiplex PCR, and TCRdb kept only the in-frame ones, dropping some. Of over 100,000 clones listed, about 80% are singletons. Regarding this clone: Antigen specificity is unknown. One junction end disagrees with the germline gene, perhaps due to a read error.

The chain couples TRBV7-2 to TRBJ2-4; TRBD1 aligns across 8 bases. The material sequenced was PBMCs. The sequence derives from a woman aged 45-60 years in good health and CMV-seropositive. The CDR3 DNA reads as TGTGCCAGCAGCATTCCGGGACAGGACAAAAACAGTCAGTACTTC. Translated, it gives CASSIPGQDKNSQYF.